Listed below are T cell receptor beta chains from one sample, sequenced in a study of Ad26.COV2.S vaccination and SARS-CoV-2 variants. Data came from immunoSEQ multiplex PCR; TCRdb stores just in-frame clones and leaves some out. This table holds about 680,000 clones, more than 70% found once. This sample comprised peripheral blood, obtained in a trial of Ad26.COV2.S vaccine versus placebo. The receptors were gathered from a person between 18 and 65 years old who received the Ad26.COV2.S COVID-19 vaccine or a placebo. The CDR3 runs from the conserved cysteine through the conserved F or W. Fields, in order: clone size, D gene, J gene, V gene, CDR3 DNA, CDR3 protein. A D gene is named only where the DNA matches it firmly. Size tells how often a clone was seen (once, few, many) or the class of an expanded clone, and some rows leave it out.

NA	TRBD2	TRBJ2-5	TRBV5-1	TGCGCCAGCAGCCCGGGAGGACTAGCGGGGGGGCTGGAGACCCAGTACTTC	CASSPGGLAGGLETQYF
NA	TRBD1	TRBJ2-3	TRBV29-1	TGCAGCGTTCGGGACAGGGTACCAGATACGCAGTATTTT	CSVRDRVPDTQYF
NA	NA	TRBJ2-2	TRBV30	TGTGCCTGGATGGTGGGGTCAACGAACACCGGGGAGCTGTTTTTT	CAWMVGSTNTGELFF
NA	NA	TRBJ1-5	TRBV6-2/TRBV6-3	TGTGCCAGCAGCCACGGAGGTCAGCCCCAGCATTTT	CASSHGGQPQHF
NA	NA	TRBJ2-3	TRBV6-5	TGTGCCAGCAGTTACTCCCCTTACCCGGACACAGATACGCAGTATTTT	CASSYSPYPDTDTQYF
NA	NA	TRBJ1-3	TRBV30	TGTGCCTGGAGTGTGCGCGATAGGAACACCATATATTTT	CAWSVRDRNTIYF
once	NA	TRBJ1-2	TRBV27	TGTGCCAGCAGTTTACTGTACAGGGCCTCTGACTATGGCTACACCTTC	CASSLLYRASDYGYTF
once	NA	TRBJ1-6	TRBV30	TGTGCCTGGAGTCGGGGCTCCTATAATTCACCCCTCCACTTT	CAWSRGSYNSPLHF
NA	NA	TRBJ2-7	TRBV3-1/TRBV3-2	TGTGCCAGCAGCCAAGACCATAGGCAGTACTTC	CASSQDHRQYF
NA	NA	TRBJ2-7	TRBV4-3	TGCGCCAGCAGCCAAGAACCCTTCTCTGGGCACAAAGGGGAAAGGGGTTACGAGCAGTACTTC	CASSQEPFSGHKGERGYEQYF
NA	TRBD1	TRBJ1-2	TRBV20-1	TGCAGTGCTAGTCCTCAGGGGGCGGCTAACTATGGCTACACCTTC	CSASPQGAANYGYTF
few	TRBD1	TRBJ2-7	TRBV7-2	TGTGCCAGCAGACGGCCGGGACAGGCTTCCTACGAGCAGTACTTC	CASRRPGQASYEQYF
NA	NA	TRBJ1-3	TRBV5-1	TGCGCCAGCAGCGGGAACGGGGTCTCTGGAAACACCATATATTTT	CASSGNGVSGNTIYF
NA	NA	TRBJ2-5	TRBV5-6	TGTGCCAGCAGCTTTAGTGAGTCACAGTACTTC	CASSFSESQYF
NA	NA	TRBJ2-7	TRBV27	TGTGCCAGCAGTTCCGGGACTGGCTACGAGCAGTACTTC	CASSSGTGYEQYF
NA	TRBD1	TRBJ1-6	TRBV7-2	TGTGCCAGCAGCTATCTCAGGGGGAGCGGCTTTGGCTCTAATTCACCCCTCCACTTT	CASSYLRGSGFGSNSPLHF
once	NA	TRBJ2-6	TRBV3-1/TRBV3-2	TGTGCCAGCAGCCAAGCCGGGGGATCTGGGGCCAACGTCCTGACTTTC	CASSQAGGSGANVLTF
NA	TRBD1	TRBJ2-5	TRBV5-1	TGCGCCAGCAGTAACAGGGGCCACTTAGGAGAGACCCAGTACTTC	CASSNRGHLGETQYF
NA	NA	TRBJ2-6	TRBV19	TGTGCCAGTAGTATAAGTCCCACAGGGACTGGGGCCAACGTCCTGACTTTC	CASSISPTGTGANVLTF
NA	NA	TRBJ1-5	TRBV20-1	TGCAGTGCTAGTAGCGTCAGCCAGAGTCTCAATCAGCCCCAGCATTTT	CSASSVSQSLNQPQHF
NA	NA	TRBJ1-2	TRBV5-1	TGCGCCAGCAGCTTGGATACCGGGACACCCTATGGCTACACCTTC	CASSLDTGTPYGYTF
NA	NA	TRBJ1-5	TRBV12-3/TRBV12-4	TGTGCCAGCAGCCCCTTCATCAACCAGCCCCAGCATTTT	CASSPFINQPQHF
NA	NA	TRBJ1-6	TRBV19	TGTGCCAGTAGTATCGGAGACCCCGCGTATTCACCCCTCCACTTT	CASSIGDPAYSPLHF
NA	NA	TRBJ2-7	TRBV19	TGTGCCAGTAGTATACGAGAGACCGCTTCCTACGAGCAGTACTTC	CASSIRETASYEQYF
NA	NA	TRBJ2-2	TRBV3-1/TRBV3-2	TGTGCCAGCAGCCATGTAGCTGGAGGGGAGACCGGGGAGCTGTTTTTT	CASSHVAGGETGELFF
NA	NA	TRBJ1-2	TRBV5-5	TGTGCCAGCAGCTTGCAGTATGGCTACACCTTC	CASSLQYGYTF
NA	NA	TRBJ1-1	TRBV9	TGTGCCAGCAGCGTAGTACAGGGGAACACTGAAGCTTTCTTT	CASSVVQGNTEAFF
NA	NA	TRBJ1-5	TRBV19	TGTGCCAGTAGTATTGATACCGGGAATCAGCCCCAGCATTTT	CASSIDTGNQPQHF
NA	TRBD2	TRBJ2-2	TRBV6-2/TRBV6-3	TGTGCCAGCAGACCTAGCGGGGGCCTGAACACCGGGGAGCTGTTTTTT	CASRPSGGLNTGELFF
NA	NA	TRBJ2-1	TRBV5-4	TGTGCCAGCAGCTTTACCCTCATAAGTTCCTACAATGAGCAGTTCTTC	CASSFTLISSYNEQFF
few	TRBD1	TRBJ1-5	TRBV27	TGTGCCAGCGGGAGACAGGGAAGTCAGCCCCAGCATTTT	CASGRQGSQPQHF
NA	NA	TRBJ2-7	TRBV2	TGTGCCAGCAGGTGGGTCACCGGTTCCTACGAGCAGTACTTC	CASRWVTGSYEQYF
NA	NA	TRBJ1-1	TRBV29-1	TGCAGCGGGGAGGGGAACACTGAAGCTTTCTTT	CSGEGNTEAFF
few	TRBD1	TRBJ1-1	TRBV5-4	TGTGCCAGCAGCCATTCAGGGGGCCTGAACACTGAAGCTTTCTTT	CASSHSGGLNTEAFF
NA	TRBD1	TRBJ1-2	TRBV29-1	TGCAGCGTTTCCCAGGGGGCCCAATATGGCTACACCTTC	CSVSQGAQYGYTF
NA	NA	TRBJ1-5	TRBV7-9	TGTGCCAGCAGTCATTCGACAGGAGCTAATCAGCCCCAGCATTTT	CASSHSTGANQPQHF
NA	NA	TRBJ1-1	TRBV30	TGTGCCTGGAGACCAACCGGGACCTTTAACACTGAAGCTTTCTTT	CAWRPTGTFNTEAFF
once	TRBD2	TRBJ2-7	TRBV3-1/TRBV3-2	TGTGCCAGCAGCCCCCTAGCGGGTTTAGCCTACGAGCAGTACTTC	CASSPLAGLAYEQYF
NA	TRBD2	TRBJ2-2	TRBV6-7	TGTGCCAGCAACTATTCTAGCGGGGGGAACACCGGGGAGCTGTTTTTT	CASNYSSGGNTGELFF
once	NA	TRBJ1-2	TRBV7-2	TGTGCCAGCAGCTTAGGACAGGAGGGGGGCTACACCTTC	CASSLGQEGGYTF
NA	TRBD2	TRBJ2-7	TRBV7-2	TGTGCCAGCAGCTTAGCTAGCGGGGGGGCGGACACCTACGAGCAGTACTTC	CASSLASGGADTYEQYF
once	NA	TRBJ2-1	TRBV6-5	TGTGCCAGCAGTTACGAGGCAGAGCAGTTCTTC	CASSYEAEQFF
NA	NA	TRBJ1-2	TRBV19	TGTGCCAGTACCTCGACAGGCACTTCATATGGCTACACCTTC	CASTSTGTSYGYTF
NA	TRBD1	TRBJ2-7	TRBV28	TGTGCCAGCAGTTTACCACGACAGGGTATGATGGTCTACGAGCAGTACTTC	CASSLPRQGMMVYEQYF
NA	TRBD2	TRBJ2-2	TRBV19	TGTGCCAGCACTATAATAAGTTCTAGCGGATACACCGGGGAGCTGTTTTTT	CASTIISSSGYTGELFF
NA	NA	TRBJ1-1	TRBV18	TGTGCCAGCTCACCAATCAACCTCCTGAACACTGAAGCTTTCTTT	CASSPINLLNTEAFF
NA	NA	TRBJ2-5	TRBV29-1	TGCAGCGTTGAAGGTGGGGGAGAGACCCAGTACTTC	CSVEGGGETQYF
NA	TRBD1	TRBJ2-2	TRBV2	TGTGCCAGCAACGGACAGGCCCGCCACTTCGCGAACACCGGGGAGCTGTTTTTT	CASNGQARHFANTGELFF